The 25 T cell receptor beta chains listed next were all sequenced from one sample in a study of beta chain features in type 1 diabetes. The study reverse transcribed the entire isolated RNA, so it sequenced expressed TCRB transcripts. The assay was immunoSEQ multiplex PCR, and TCRdb's table has in-frame clones only and misses some. The sample lists roughly 610,000 clones; about a sixth were seen once. The sequenced material came from naive CD4+ T cells from blood. The receptors derive from a man aged 18 to 35 in good health.

The chain combines TRBV25-1 with TRBJ2-7, with 10 bases aligning to TRBD1. The V and J ends lost 3 bases and 1 base, in that order; junction bases with no gene match: 6. Germline CDR1 is MGHDK and CDR2 is SYGVNS. The CDR3 has 16 amino acids. The CDR3: CASSDVGTGASYEQYF. The CDR3 DNA sequence: TGTGCCAGCAGTGATGTTGGGACAGGGGCTTCCTACGAGCAGTACTTC.

The V call is TRBV2, the J call TRBJ2-5, with 8 bases aligning to TRBD1. Losses at the gene ends were 4 bases for V and 5 bases for J; bases not matched to a gene: 6. CDR3 size: 14 residues. Germline V CDR1 and CDR2: SNHLY, FYNNEI. In nucleotides, the CDR3 is TGTGCCAGCAGTGCGACAGGGGTCGGGGAGACCCAGTACTTC. Its protein product is CASSATGVGETQYF.

This clone was found many times. The chain combines TRBV7-9 with TRBJ1-1, with D unclear. This CDR3 has 13 residues. V dropped 2 bases and J dropped 1 base, with 5 bases sitting between them. The germline V gene has CDR1 SEHNR and CDR2 FQNEAQ (reference sequence). The CDR3 DNA sequence: TGTGCCAGCAGCTTATTTGGGAACACTGAAGCTTTCTTT. Protein product: CASSLFGNTEAFF.

This clone has more than one count but fewer than ten. J is TRBJ2-1 and V is TRBV7-2; 9 positions agree with TRBD2. Germline V gene sequence: CDR1 SGHTA, CDR2 FQGNSA. V dropped 1 base and J dropped 6; count of bases not matched to a gene: 4. This CDR3 region has 15 residues. CDR3 nucleotides: TGTGCCAGCAGCTTAGGACTAGCGGACGGCAATGAGCAGTTCTTC. Protein: CASSLGLADGNEQFF.

This clone was counted only a few times. As DNA, the CDR3 is TGTGCCAGTAGTATCCGGGGTGATTGGAGCCCCGAGCACTACGAGCAGTACTTC. Its protein product is CASSIRGDWSPEHYEQYF. The genes are TRBV19 and TRBJ2-7; TRBD2 might be the D (5 bases). V gave up 3 bases and J gave up 3 bases, with 24 bases separating them. CDR1 and CDR2 (germline): LNHDA, SQIVND (reference sequence). The CDR3 has 18 amino acids.

This chain uses TRBV7-3 with TRBJ2-5, with 11 bases that match TRBD2. V gave up 1 base and J gave up 3 bases; unmatched junction bases: 10. CDR1 SGHTA and CDR2 FQGTGA come from the germline V gene. The CDR3 spans 18 residues. This CDR3 is CASSLKLAGASWEETQYF. CDR3 in DNA: TGTGCCAGCAGCTTAAAACTAGCGGGGGCATCATGGGAAGAGACCCAGTACTTC. The full variable domain, with the rest looked up from reference TRBV7-3 and TRBJ2-5, is GAGVSQTPSNKVTEKGKYVELRCDPISGHTALYWYRQSLGQGPEFLIYFQGTGAADDSGLPNDRFFAVRPEGSVSTLKIQRTERGDSAVYLCASSLKLAGASWEETQYFGPGTRLLVL.

V gene TRBV7-2 combines with J gene TRBJ1-2; 8 nucleotides align to TRBD1. From germline, CDR1 is SGHTA and CDR2 FQGNSA. This CDR3 comprises 15 residues. V lost 5 bases, J lost 5 bases, and 10 bases stayed unmatched. The DNA for the CDR3 is TGTGCCAGCAGCCCCTCAGGGGGCGCCGAATATGGCTACACCTTC. Translating gives CASSPSGGAEYGYTF.

This chain links TRBV7-2 with TRBJ2-1, with D hard to call. The CDR3 consists of 12 residues. Trimming shortened V by 2 bases and J by 12 bases, and 11 bases separated the two germline ends. Germline V CDR1 and CDR2: SGHTA, FQGNSA. CDR3 in amino acids: CASSLSGIWQFF. The CDR3 DNA follows: TGTGCCAGCAGCTTAAGTGGGATTTGGCAGTTCTTC.

The V call is TRBV7-2, the J call TRBJ2-2; 10 nucleotides align to TRBD2. There are 15 residues in the CDR3. V was pared by 3 bases and J by 7 bases, with 5 bases of the junction left unmatched. Per the germline V gene, CDR1 is SGHTA and CDR2 is FQGNSA. CDR3 loop: CASSFASGSNGELFF. CDR3 in DNA: TGTGCCAGCAGCTTCGCTAGCGGGAGTAACGGGGAGCTGTTTTTT.

This clone was picked up a small number of times. The gene calls are TRBV29-1 and TRBJ2-2; 9 bases are a match to TRBD2. The CDR3 length is 14 residues. V lost 7 bases to trimming and J lost 0 bases; unmatched junction nucleotides: 3. From germline, CDR1 is SQVTM and CDR2 ANQGSEA. DNA for the CDR3: TGCAGCGGTAGCGGGAGCTCGAACACCGGGGAGCTGTTTTTT. It is translated as CSGSGSSNTGELFF.

The V call is TRBV29-1, the J call TRBJ2-1, with D perhaps matching TRBD1 or TRBD2 (5 bases each). There are 15 residues in the CDR3. The V gene lost 6 bases and the J gene lost 3 bases, with 18 bases spanning the gap. Per germline, CDR1 SQVTM and CDR2 ANQGSEA. In DNA, the CDR3 is TGCAGCGTGGCCCCCGGGGCTAGCAGCTACAATGAGCAGTTCTTC. It translates to CSVAPGASSYNEQFF.

The gene calls are TRBV4-3 and TRBJ1-2; tentatively, D is TRBD1 (5 bases). The V end was cut by 0 bases, the J end by 2 bases, with 16 bases between. The germline V gene has CDR1 LGHNA and CDR2 YSLEER. CDR3 length equals 17 residues. The CDR3 DNA follows: TGCGCCAGCAGCCAAGAATTCTACCAGGGTACCAACTATGGCTACACCTTC. This codes for CASSQEFYQGTNYGYTF.

This clone has at least ten counts. The rearrangement uses TRBV7-2 and TRBJ2-6, with 8 bases fitting TRBD2. The V and J ends lost 5 bases and 0 bases, in that order; junction bases with no gene match: 3. The CDR3 length is 16 residues. Looked up from germline, CDR1 is SGHTA and CDR2 is FQGNSA. Written as DNA, the CDR3 is TGTGCCAGCAGCACGAGCGGGAGCTCTGGGGCCAACGTCCTGACTTTC. As protein: CASSTSGSSGANVLTF.

This clone was seen only a few times. J is TRBJ2-2 and V is TRBV5-1; the D gene is possibly TRBD1 (5 bases). Between the trimmed V and J ends, which lost 0 bases and 4 bases, there was a span of 16 bases. Per germline, CDR1 SGHRS and CDR2 YFSETQ. The CDR3 spans 17 residues. In DNA form, the CDR3 reads TGCGCCAGCAGCTTGGGCGCAGGGCGGTTTGCCACCGGGGAGCTGTTTTTT. This codes for CASSLGAGRFATGELFF.

This chain connects TRBV25-1 to TRBJ1-4, with D unresolved. V shed 1 base and J shed 7 bases, with 13 bases lying between them. This CDR3 is built from 15 residues. Germline V CDR1 and CDR2: MGHDK, SYGVNS. Here the CDR3 reads CASSESQAGSEKLFF. CDR3 DNA sequence: TGTGCCAGCAGTGAATCGCAGGCGGGGAGTGAAAAACTGTTTTTT.

The sample holds a few counts of this clone. The J gene is TRBJ1-5, the V gene TRBV7-2, with a possible D match to TRBD1 (6 bases). V lost 8 bases to trimming and J lost 3 bases, with 14 bases between them. CDR3 length equals 14 residues. Looked up from germline, CDR1 is SGHTA and CDR2 is FQGNSA. CDR3 DNA: TGTGCCAGCTCCCCTGGACAGACCAATCAGCCCCAGCATTTT. Protein product: CASSPGQTNQPQHF.

This clone was observed a handful of times. DNA for the CDR3: TGTGCCAGCAGCTCTACAGGGGCTGATGGCTACACCTTC. This gives the protein CASSSTGADGYTF. V and J are TRBV7-2 and TRBJ1-2, with 7 bases fitting TRBD1. V dropped 4 bases and J dropped 6; count of bases not matched to a gene: 5. This CDR3 is built from 13 residues. Germline V gene sequence: CDR1 SGHTA, CDR2 FQGNSA.

This chain joins TRBV4-3 and TRBJ1-2, with TRBD1 as a possible D gene (5 bases). The CDR3 is 16 residues long. V was trimmed by 4 bases and J by 4 bases, leaving 19 bases between them. Germline V lookup: CDR1 LGHNA, CDR2 YSLEER. The CDR3 spells CASSPSGADTTYGYTF. The DNA of the CDR3 is TGCGCCAGCAGCCCCAGTGGAGCGGACACTACCTATGGCTACACCTTC.

This clone has just a few counts. The CDR3 nucleotides read TGTGCCAGCAGTTTGGGTAGCCCCCGTCGTGGCTACACCTTC. It yields the protein CASSLGSPRRGYTF. The V gene is TRBV28, the J gene TRBJ1-2; no reliable D call. Per the germline V gene, CDR1 is MDHEN and CDR2 is SYDVKM. V was cut by 3 bases and J by 7 bases, with 15 bases left in between. CDR3 length: 14 residues.

The chain uses TRBV5-4 and TRBJ2-5, with TRBD2 as a possible D gene (5 bases). The length of the CDR3 is 13 residues. Germline loops: CDR1 SGHNT, CDR2 YYREEE (reference sequence). The V and J ends lost 2 bases and 3 bases respectively, with 8 bases between them. CDR3: CASSFTREETQYF. CDR3 DNA sequence: TGTGCCAGCAGCTTCACTAGGGAAGAGACCCAGTACTTC.

This clone was seen more than once but under ten times. The CDR3 region has the DNA TGTGCCAGCAGCCTAGCGCGGGGCCGGGAGCAGTACTTC. Translated: CASSLARGREQYF. This chain links TRBV28 with TRBJ2-7; D is perhaps TRBD2 (6 bases). CDR1 MDHEN and CDR2 SYDVKM come from the germline V gene. The CDR3 has 13 amino acids. Trimming cost V 6 bases and J 7 bases, with 16 bases left between them.

This clone has only a few counts. The gene calls are TRBV29-1 and TRBJ1-1, with D unresolved. This CDR3 region has 14 residues. Germline V lookup: CDR1 SQVTM, CDR2 ANQGSEA. V gave up 4 bases and J gave up 0 bases, with 12 bases separating them. The CDR3 coding sequence is TGCAGCGTTGGCCACGCATCCCTGAACACTGAAGCTTTCTTT. Translated, it gives CSVGHASLNTEAFF.

In this sample, this clone turned up a few times. The V call is TRBV9, the J call TRBJ1-2; tentatively, D is TRBD1 (6 bases). This CDR3 is 15 amino acids long. The germline V and J ends were trimmed by 4 bases and 4 bases, with 17 bases remaining between them. Germline V gene lookup returns CDR1 SGDLS and CDR2 YYNGEE. The CDR3: CASSLGPGDAYGYTF. The CDR3 DNA follows: TGTGCCAGCAGCTTAGGCCCAGGGGACGCCTATGGCTACACCTTC.

The V and J genes are TRBV4-1 and TRBJ2-7; 8 positions agree with TRBD2. There are 15 residues in the CDR3. V trimming: 1 base; J trimming: 1 base; junction bases outside the gene matches: 3. Germline CDR1 MGHRA, CDR2 YSYEKL. CDR3 sequence: CASSQAGGASYEQYF. Here the CDR3 DNA reads TGCGCCAGCAGCCAAGCGGGAGGGGCTTCCTACGAGCAGTACTTC.

The J gene is TRBJ2-5, the V gene TRBV6-5; no clear D gene. V lost 0 bases, J lost 7 bases, and 15 bases lay in between. Germline lookup yields CDR1 MNHEY and CDR2 SVGAGI. The CDR3 contains 15 residues. The CDR3 spells CASSYSIGPLGTQYF. The CDR3 coding sequence is TGTGCCAGCAGTTACTCGATAGGACCCCTCGGGACCCAGTACTTC.